These 6 T cell receptor beta chains were sequenced from one sample in a study of cytomegalovirus exposure and HLA in healthy donors. The PCR had 60 Vbeta and 13 Jbeta primers. TCRdb's copy holds only in-frame clones and misses some; the assay was immunoSEQ multiplex PCR. Of tens of thousands of clones detected, around 80% appear once; the ten largest clones hold over 9.5%. The sample comprised PBMCs. These receptors originate from a man aged 40-55 years in good health and CMV-seronegative.

This clone was seen once. DNA for the CDR3: TGTGCCAGCAGTTATGGACCGGGACAGGGGATGGGGACCCAGTACTTC. This gives the protein CASSYGPGQGMGTQYF. The chain joins TRBV6-6 to TRBJ2-5; 10 bases are a match to TRBD1. V was pared by 3 bases and J by 7 bases, with 11 bases of the junction left unmatched. This CDR3 spans 16 amino acids. CDR1 is MNHNY and CDR2 is SVGAGI in the germline V gene (reference sequence).

The V call is TRBV9, the J call TRBJ2-5; 10 bases map to TRBD1. V lost 4 bases and J lost 5; bases outside the gene matches: 11. The length of the CDR3 is 16 residues. Germline assignment: CDR1 SGDLS and CDR2 YYNGEE. The CDR3: CASSSGTGDPVETQYF. The CDR3 DNA reads as TGTGCCAGCAGCTCCGGGACAGGGGACCCGGTGGAGACCCAGTACTTC.

J is TRBJ2-7 and V is TRBV7-9; D is perhaps TRBD2 (7 bases). Germline CDR1 is SEHNR and CDR2 is FQNEAQ (reference sequence). V lost 6 bases, J lost 6 bases, and 21 bases lay in between. The length of the CDR3 is 15 residues. The CDR3 sequence is CASRGTGEGGVEQYF. CDR3 nucleotides: TGTGCCAGCAGGGGGACCGGGGAGGGGGGAGTCGAGCAGTACTTC.

The chain recombines TRBV5-4 with TRBJ1-1; no reliable D call. In germline, CDR1 is SGHNT, CDR2 YYREEE (reference sequence). V was pared by 4 bases and J by 5 bases, with 18 bases between. CDR3 length: 15 residues. CDR3 in amino acids: CASSVQPESRTEAFF. For the CDR3, the DNA is TGTGCCAGCAGCGTTCAACCCGAATCGAGGACTGAAGCTTTCTTT.

The V call is TRBV18, the J call TRBJ2-7, with 9 bases identical to TRBD1. The V gene end was trimmed by 4 bases and the J gene end by 2 bases; junction bases not matched to a gene: 6. Per germline, CDR1 KGHSH and CDR2 LQKENI. This CDR3 has 15 amino acids. The CDR3 DNA sequence: TGTGCCAGCTCACAGTGGACAGGGGAGGCCTACGAGCAGTACTTC. Its translation: CASSQWTGEAYEQYF. Supplemented by reference TRBV18 and TRBJ2-7, the full variable domain reads NAGVMQNPRHLVRRRGQEARLRCSPMKGHSHVYWYRQLPEEGLKFMVYLQKENIIDESGMPKERFSAEFPKEGPSILRIQQVVRGDSAAYFCASSQWTGEAYEQYFGPGTRLTVT.

The chain is built from TRBV2 and TRBJ2-1; D is possibly TRBD1 (7 bases). The germline V gene has CDR1 SNHLY and CDR2 FYNNEI. CDR3 length equals 15 residues. V was pared by 7 bases and J by 2 bases, with 15 bases between. CDR3 amino acids: CASTGGFGTYNEQFF. The CDR3 nucleotides read TGTGCCAGCACAGGGGGGTTCGGCACCTACAATGAGCAGTTCTTC.